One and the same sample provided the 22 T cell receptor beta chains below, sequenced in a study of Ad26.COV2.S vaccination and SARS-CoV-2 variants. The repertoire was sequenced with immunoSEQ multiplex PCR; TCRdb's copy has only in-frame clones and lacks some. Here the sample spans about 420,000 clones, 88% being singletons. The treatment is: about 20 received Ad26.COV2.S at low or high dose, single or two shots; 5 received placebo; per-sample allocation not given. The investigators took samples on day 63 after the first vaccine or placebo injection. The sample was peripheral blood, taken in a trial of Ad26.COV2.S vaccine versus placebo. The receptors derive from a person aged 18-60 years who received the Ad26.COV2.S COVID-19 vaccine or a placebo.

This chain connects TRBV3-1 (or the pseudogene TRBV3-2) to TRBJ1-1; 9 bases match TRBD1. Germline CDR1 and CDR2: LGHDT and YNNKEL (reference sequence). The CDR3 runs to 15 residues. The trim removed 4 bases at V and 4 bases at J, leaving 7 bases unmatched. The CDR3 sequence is CASSLTGGGSTEAFF. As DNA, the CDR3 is TGTGCCAGCAGCCTAACAGGGGGCGGGAGCACTGAAGCTTTCTTT.

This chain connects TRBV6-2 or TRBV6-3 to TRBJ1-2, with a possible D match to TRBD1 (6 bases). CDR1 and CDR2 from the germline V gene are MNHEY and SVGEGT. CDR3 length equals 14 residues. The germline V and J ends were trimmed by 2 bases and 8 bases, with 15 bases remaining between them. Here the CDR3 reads CASSYLRGAEGYTF. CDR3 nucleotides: TGTGCCAGCAGTTACCTGCGGGGGGCGGAGGGCTACACCTTC.

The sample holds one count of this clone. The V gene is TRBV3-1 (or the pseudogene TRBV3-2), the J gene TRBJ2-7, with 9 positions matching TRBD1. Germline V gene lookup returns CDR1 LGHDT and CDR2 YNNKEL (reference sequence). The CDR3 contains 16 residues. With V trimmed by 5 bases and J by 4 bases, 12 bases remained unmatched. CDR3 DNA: TGTGCCAGCAGCTCAAGGGCACAGGGGGCGCAATACGAGCAGTACTTC. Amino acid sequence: CASSSRAQGAQYEQYF.

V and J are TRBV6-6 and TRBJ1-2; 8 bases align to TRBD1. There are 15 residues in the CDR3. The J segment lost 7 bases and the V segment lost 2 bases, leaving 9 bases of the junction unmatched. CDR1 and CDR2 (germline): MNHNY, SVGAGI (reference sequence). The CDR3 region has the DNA TGTGCCAGCAGTTACGTTTCACAGGGGGTAATTGGCTACACCTTC. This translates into CASSYVSQGVIGYTF.

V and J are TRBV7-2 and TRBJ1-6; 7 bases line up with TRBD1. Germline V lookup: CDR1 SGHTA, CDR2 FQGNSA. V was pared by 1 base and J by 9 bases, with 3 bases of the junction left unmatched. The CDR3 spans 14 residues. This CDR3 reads CASSLGRGGSPLHF. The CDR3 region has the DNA TGTGCCAGCAGCTTAGGCAGGGGGGGTTCACCCCTCCACTTT.

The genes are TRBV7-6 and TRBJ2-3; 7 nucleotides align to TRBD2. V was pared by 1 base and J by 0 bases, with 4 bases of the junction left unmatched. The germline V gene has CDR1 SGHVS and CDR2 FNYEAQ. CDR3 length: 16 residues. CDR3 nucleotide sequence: TGTGCCAGCAGCTTAGTTCAGCGGGGAAGCACAGATACGCAGTATTTT. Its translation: CASSLVQRGSTDTQYF.

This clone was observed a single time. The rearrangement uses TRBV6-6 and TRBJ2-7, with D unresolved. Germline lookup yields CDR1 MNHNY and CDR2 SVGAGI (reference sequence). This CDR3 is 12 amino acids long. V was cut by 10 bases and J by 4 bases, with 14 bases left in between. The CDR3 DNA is TGTGCCACCCGGGCGGAAAATTACGAGCAGTACTTC. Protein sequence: CATRAENYEQYF.

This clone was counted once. The CDR3 DNA reads as TGTGCCAGCAGCACCGGACAGGGGGAATACGAGCAGTACTTC. This sequence encodes CASSTGQGEYEQYF. The chain recombines TRBV9 with TRBJ2-7, with 10 bases matching TRBD1. The CDR3 spans 14 residues. Trimming took 4 bases from V and 4 from J; bases not matched to a gene: 5. Germline V gene sequence: CDR1 SGDLS, CDR2 YYNGEE.

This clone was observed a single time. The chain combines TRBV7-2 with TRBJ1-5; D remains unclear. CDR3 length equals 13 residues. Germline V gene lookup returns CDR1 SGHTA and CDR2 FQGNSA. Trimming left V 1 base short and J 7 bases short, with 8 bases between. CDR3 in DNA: TGTGCCAGCAGCTTAGACCCAGGCCAGCCCCAGCATTTT. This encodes CASSLDPGQPQHF.

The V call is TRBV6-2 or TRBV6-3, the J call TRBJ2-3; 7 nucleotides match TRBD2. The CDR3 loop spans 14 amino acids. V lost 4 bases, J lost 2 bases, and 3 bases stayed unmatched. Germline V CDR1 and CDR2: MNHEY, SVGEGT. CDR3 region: CASSLGLNTDTQYF. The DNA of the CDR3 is TGTGCCAGCAGTTTGGGACTAAACACAGATACGCAGTATTTT.

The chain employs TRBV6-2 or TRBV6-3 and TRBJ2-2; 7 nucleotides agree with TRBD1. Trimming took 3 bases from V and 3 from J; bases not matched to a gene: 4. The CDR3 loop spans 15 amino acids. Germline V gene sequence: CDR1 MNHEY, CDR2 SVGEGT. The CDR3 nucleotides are TGTGCCAGCAGTTATATCCAGGGGGACACCGGGGAGCTGTTTTTT. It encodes CASSYIQGDTGELFF.

The CDR3 DNA follows: TGCGCCAGCAGCCAGACAGCTAACTATGGCTACACCTTC. Encoded protein: CASSQTANYGYTF. The rearrangement links TRBV4-3 to TRBJ1-2, with a tentative D call TRBD1 (5 bases). V was cut by 3 bases and J by 0 bases, with 5 bases left in between. The V gene's germline CDR1 is LGHNA and CDR2 YSLEER. This CDR3 is built from 13 residues.

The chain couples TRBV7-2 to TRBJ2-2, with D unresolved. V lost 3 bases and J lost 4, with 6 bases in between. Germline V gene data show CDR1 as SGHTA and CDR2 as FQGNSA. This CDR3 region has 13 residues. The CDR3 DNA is TGTGCCAGCAGCTTGCCGAGCACCGGGGAGCTGTTTTTT. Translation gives CASSLPSTGELFF.

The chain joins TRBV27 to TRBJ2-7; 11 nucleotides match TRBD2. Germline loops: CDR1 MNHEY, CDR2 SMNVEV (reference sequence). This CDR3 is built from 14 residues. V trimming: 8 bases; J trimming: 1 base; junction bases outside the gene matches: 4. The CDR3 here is CASGGLAESYEQYF. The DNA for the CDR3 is TGTGCCAGCGGGGGACTAGCGGAATCCTACGAGCAGTACTTC.

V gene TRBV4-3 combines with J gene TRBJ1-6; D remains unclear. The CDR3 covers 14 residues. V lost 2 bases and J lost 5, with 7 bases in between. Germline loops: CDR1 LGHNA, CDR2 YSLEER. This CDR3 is CASSQSVDNSPLHF. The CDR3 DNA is TGCGCCAGCAGCCAATCGGTCGATAATTCACCCCTCCACTTT.

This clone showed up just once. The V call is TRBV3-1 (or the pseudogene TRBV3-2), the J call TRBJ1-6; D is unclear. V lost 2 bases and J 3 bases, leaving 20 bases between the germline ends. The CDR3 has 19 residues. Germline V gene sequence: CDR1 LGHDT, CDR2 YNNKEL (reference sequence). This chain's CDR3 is CASSQNPYQMWGYNSPLHF. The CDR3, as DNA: TGTGCCAGCAGCCAAAACCCCTATCAGATGTGGGGCTATAATTCACCCCTCCACTTT.

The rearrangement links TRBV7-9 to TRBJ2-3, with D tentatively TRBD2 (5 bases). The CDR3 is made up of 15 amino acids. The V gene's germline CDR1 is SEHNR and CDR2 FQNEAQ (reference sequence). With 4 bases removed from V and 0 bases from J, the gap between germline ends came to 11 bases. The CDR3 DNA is TGTGCCAGCAGCTCGGGGATAGCTAGCACAGATACGCAGTATTTT. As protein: CASSSGIASTDTQYF.

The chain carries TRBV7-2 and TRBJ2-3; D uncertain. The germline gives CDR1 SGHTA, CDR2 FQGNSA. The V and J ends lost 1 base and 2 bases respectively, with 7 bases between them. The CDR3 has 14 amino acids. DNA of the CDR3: TGTGCCAGCAGCTTAGACTGGACCACAGATACGCAGTATTTT. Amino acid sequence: CASSLDWTTDTQYF.

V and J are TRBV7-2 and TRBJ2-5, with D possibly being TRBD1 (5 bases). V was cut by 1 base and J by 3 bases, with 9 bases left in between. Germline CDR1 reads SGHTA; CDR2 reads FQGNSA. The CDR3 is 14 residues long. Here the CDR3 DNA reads TGTGCCAGCAGCTTAGTTGTCAGGGAAGAGACCCAGTACTTC. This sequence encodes CASSLVVREETQYF.

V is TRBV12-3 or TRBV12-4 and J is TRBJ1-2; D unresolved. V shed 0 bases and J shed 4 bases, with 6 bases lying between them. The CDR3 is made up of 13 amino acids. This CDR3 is CASSLAEPYGYTF. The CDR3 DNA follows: TGTGCCAGCAGTTTAGCGGAACCCTATGGCTACACCTTC.

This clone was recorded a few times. The CDR3 is CASSFPRRQGGQPQHF. The CDR3, as DNA: TGTGCCAGCAGTTTCCCCCGCCGCCAAGGGGGCCAGCCCCAGCATTTT. The chain joins TRBV28 to TRBJ1-5; TRBD1 aligns across 7 bases. J lost 7 bases, V lost 3 bases, and 12 bases had no gene match. Germline CDR1 reads MDHEN; CDR2 reads SYDVKM. This CDR3 has 16 residues. Filled out from reference TRBV28 and TRBJ1-5, the complete variable domain reads DVKVTQSSRYLVKRTGEKVFLECVQDMDHENMFWYRQDPGLGLRLIYFSYDVKMKEKGDIPEGYSVSREKKERFSLILESASTNQTSMYLCASSFPRRQGGQPQHFGDGTRLSIL.

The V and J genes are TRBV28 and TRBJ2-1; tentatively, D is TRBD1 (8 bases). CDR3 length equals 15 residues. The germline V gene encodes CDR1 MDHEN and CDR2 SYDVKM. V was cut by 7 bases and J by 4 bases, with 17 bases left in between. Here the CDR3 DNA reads TGTGCCAGCACCATAACAGGGGGGGGATACAATGAGCAGTTCTTC. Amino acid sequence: CASTITGGGYNEQFF.